This TCR beta chain emerged from a study of Ad26.COV2.S vaccination and SARS-CoV-2 variants. At the level of the study: Intramuscularly, Ad26.COV2.S was given either once or twice, 56 days apart.

Treatment meaning: roughly 19 received Ad26.COV2.S at low or high dose, single or two shots; about 5 received placebo; per-sample allocation not given. Samples were taken on day 63 after the first vaccine or placebo injection. Donation was by an adult aged 18-55 years who was in Boston. This CDR3 region has 16 residues. Germline V gene lookup returns CDR1 LNHNV and CDR2 YYDKDF (reference sequence). Trimming took off 6 bases at V and 4 bases at J, with 20 bases between the two ends. Generated by immunoSEQ multiplex PCR, the TCRdb table keeps only in-frame clones and is missing some. The sample lists 350,000 to 450,000 clones, 70% to 90% seen once, with 1.9% in the top ten.

The sample in question was peripheral blood, obtained in a trial of Ad26.COV2.S vaccine versus placebo. The receptor's source is a person aged 18-60 years who received the Ad26.COV2.S COVID-19 vaccine or a placebo. The gene calls are TRBV15 and TRBJ2-3; D might be TRBD2 (5 bases). For the CDR3, the DNA is TGTGCCACCAGGAGGGTGGCGGGCGGAGGCGCAGATACGCAGTATTTT. Amino acid sequence: CATRRVAGGGADTQYF.